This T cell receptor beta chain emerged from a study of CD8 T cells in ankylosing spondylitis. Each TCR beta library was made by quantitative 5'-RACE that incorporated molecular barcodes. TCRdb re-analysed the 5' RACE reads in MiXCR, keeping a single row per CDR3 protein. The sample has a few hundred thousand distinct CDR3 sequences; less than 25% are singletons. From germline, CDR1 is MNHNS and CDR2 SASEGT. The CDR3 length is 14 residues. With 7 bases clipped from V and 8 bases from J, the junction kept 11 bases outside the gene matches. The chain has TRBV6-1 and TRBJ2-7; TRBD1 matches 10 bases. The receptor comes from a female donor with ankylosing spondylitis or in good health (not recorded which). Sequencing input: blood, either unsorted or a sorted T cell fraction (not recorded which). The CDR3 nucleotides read TGTGCCAGCACCTCCACGGGGACAGGGGCCCAGCAGTACTTC. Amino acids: CASTSTGTGAQQYF.